This T cell receptor beta chain was recovered during a study of T-cell reconstitution after alpha-beta-depleted transplantation in children. Preparation of the TCRbeta library used unique molecular identifiers. TCRdb independently ran MiXCR on the PCR reads; one entry per CDR3 protein. This sample carries approximately 420,000 distinct CDR3 sequences, roughly 10% of them seen once, and the ten largest clones take approximately 5%. Germline V CDR1 and CDR2: LNHDA, SQIVND (reference sequence). This CDR3 is 12 amino acids long. Trimming took 5 bases from V and 9 from J, leaving 11 bases between them. This clonotype was counted between two and nine times.

Sample: PBMCs from the stem cell graft donor, taken from the stem cell graft. The V call is TRBV19, the J call TRBJ1-5; no clear D gene. The clonotype originates from a human donor who donated a stem cell graft to a child with acute myeloid leukemia. The CDR3 sequence: CASSPSDVPQHF. The DNA for the CDR3 is TGTGCCAGTAGTCCGTCAGACGTGCCCCAGCATTTT.